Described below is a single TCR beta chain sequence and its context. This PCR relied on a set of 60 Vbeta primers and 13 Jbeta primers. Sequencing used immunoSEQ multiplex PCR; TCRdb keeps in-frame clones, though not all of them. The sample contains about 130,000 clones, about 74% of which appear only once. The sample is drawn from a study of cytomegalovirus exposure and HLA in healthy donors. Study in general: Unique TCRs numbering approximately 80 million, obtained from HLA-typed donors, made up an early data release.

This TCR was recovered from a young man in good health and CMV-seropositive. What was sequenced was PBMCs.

As DNA, the CDR3 is TGTGCGGCTGGGACTCCGAGCTCCTACGAGCAGTACTTC. This sequence encodes CAAGTPSSYEQYF. The V and J genes are TRBV6-5 and TRBJ2-7, with D perhaps matching TRBD2 (6 bases). The CDR3 consists of 13 residues. The germline V gene encodes CDR1 MNHEY and CDR2 SVGAGI.